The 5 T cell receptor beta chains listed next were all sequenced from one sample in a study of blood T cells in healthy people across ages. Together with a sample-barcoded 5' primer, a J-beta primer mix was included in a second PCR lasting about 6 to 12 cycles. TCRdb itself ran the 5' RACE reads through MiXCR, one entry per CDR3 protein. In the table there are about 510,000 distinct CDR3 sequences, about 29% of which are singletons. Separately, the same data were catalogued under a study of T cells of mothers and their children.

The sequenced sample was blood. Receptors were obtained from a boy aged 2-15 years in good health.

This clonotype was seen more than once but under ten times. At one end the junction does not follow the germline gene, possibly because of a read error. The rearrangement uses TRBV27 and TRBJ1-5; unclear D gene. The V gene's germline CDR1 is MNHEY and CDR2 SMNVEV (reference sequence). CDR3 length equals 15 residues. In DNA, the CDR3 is TGTGCCAGCAGCTTGGACGGGGTCGCGGGTCAGCCCCAACATTTT. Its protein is CASSLDGVAGQPQHF.

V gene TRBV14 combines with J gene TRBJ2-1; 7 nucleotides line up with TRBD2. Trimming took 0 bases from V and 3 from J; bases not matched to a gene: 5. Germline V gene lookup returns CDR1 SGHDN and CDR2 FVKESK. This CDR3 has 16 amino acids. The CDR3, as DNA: TGTGCCAGCAGCCAAGATCCGGCTAGCGGCTACAATGAGCAGTTCTTC. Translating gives CASSQDPASGYNEQFF.

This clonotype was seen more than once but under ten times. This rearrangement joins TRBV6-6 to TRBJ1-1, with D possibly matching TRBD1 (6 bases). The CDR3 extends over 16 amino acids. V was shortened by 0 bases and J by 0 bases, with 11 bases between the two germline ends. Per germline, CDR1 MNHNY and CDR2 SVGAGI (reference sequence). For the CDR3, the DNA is TGTGCCAGCAGTTACTCGCAGGGGCGGTTGAACACTGAAGCTTTCTTT. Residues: CASSYSQGRLNTEAFF.

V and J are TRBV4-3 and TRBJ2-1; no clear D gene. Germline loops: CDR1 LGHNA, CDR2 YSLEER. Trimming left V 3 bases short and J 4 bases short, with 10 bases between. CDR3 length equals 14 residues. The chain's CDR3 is CASSQIDSYNEQFF. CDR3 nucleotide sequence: TGCGCCAGCAGCCAGATCGACTCGTACAATGAGCAGTTCTTC.

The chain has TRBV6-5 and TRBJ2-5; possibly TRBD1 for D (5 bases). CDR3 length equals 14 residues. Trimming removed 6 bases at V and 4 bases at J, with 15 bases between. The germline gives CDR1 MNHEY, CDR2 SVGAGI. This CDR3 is CASSPFLGPETQYF. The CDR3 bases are TGTGCCAGCAGCCCCTTCTTGGGGCCAGAGACCCAGTACTTC.